This is a list of T cell receptor beta chains from one sample in a study of shared clonotypes between healthy human individuals. TCRdb keeps only in-frame clones here, not all; method: immunoSEQ multiplex PCR. The sample has approximately 640,000 clones, roughly 91% seen once. The material sequenced was memory CD8+ T cells from PBMCs. The receptors here all came from a man aged 18 to 30 in good health. Some clones in this sample may be carry-over from other donors' samples. Both conserved end residues are part of each CDR3. The D gene is left open where the match is weak. Size is stated for part of the rows, as once, few or many counts, or as a class when the clone is expanded.

cdr3_aa,cdr3_nt,v_call,d_call,j_call,clone_size
CASSEAPRELRHF,TGTGCCAGCAGTGAGGCCCCCAGGGAGCTGAGGCATTTT,TRBV2,NA,TRBJ1-5,NA
CASSLVAVPLYEQYF,TGTGCCAGCAGCCTTGTAGCGGTACCCCTCTACGAGCAGTACTTC,TRBV7-6,NA,TRBJ2-7,once
CAWSDPSSYEQYF,TGTGCCTGGAGTGACCCTAGCTCCTACGAGCAGTACTTC,TRBV30,NA,TRBJ2-7,NA
CASSSTGVMGPQHF,TGTGCCAGTAGCTCGACGGGTGTAATGGGGCCCCAGCATTTT,TRBV19,NA,TRBJ1-5,few
CASSHHGPELFF,TGTGCCAGCAGTCACCATGGGCCGGAGCTGTTTTTT,TRBV27,NA,TRBJ2-2,NA
CARPPGLAELYNEQFF,TGTGCCAGACCCCCGGGACTAGCGGAATTATACAATGAGCAGTTCTTC,TRBV2,TRBD2,TRBJ2-1,NA
CASSPRGGQDTSYEQYF,TGTGCCAGCTCACCCCGGGGGGGGCAGGACACTTCCTACGAGCAGTACTTC,TRBV18,TRBD2,TRBJ2-7,NA
CASSQETVSWGYEQYF,TGCGCCAGCAGCCAAGAAACTGTGTCGTGGGGATACGAGCAGTACTTC,TRBV4-3,NA,TRBJ2-7,NA
CASSDRGFGGTEAFF,TGTGCCAGTTCCGACAGGGGCTTCGGGGGCACTGAAGCTTTCTTT,TRBV19,TRBD1,TRBJ1-1,NA
CASGWGTGELFF,TGTGCCAGCGGGTGGGGGACCGGGGAGCTGTTTTTT,TRBV6-1,NA,TRBJ2-2,NA
CATSTTGTRGNTQYF,TGTGCCACCAGCACTACCGGGACTCGGGGCAATACGCAGTATTTT,TRBV15,NA,TRBJ2-3,NA
CASSWPLGGTNTGELFF,TGTGCCAGCAGCTGGCCTTTGGGTGGAACGAACACCGGGGAGCTGTTTTTT,TRBV7-2,NA,TRBJ2-2,once
CASSTGIGIYEQYF,TGTGCCAGTAGTACCGGGATAGGGATCTACGAGCAGTACTTC,TRBV19,NA,TRBJ2-7,NA
CASSFLREGVEQYF,TGTGCCAGCAGTTTTCTCAGGGAAGGCGTCGAGCAGTACTTC,TRBV28,NA,TRBJ2-7,once
CASSDRTSGGSYNEQFF,TGTGCCAGCAGTGACCGGACTAGCGGGGGCTCCTACAATGAGCAGTTCTTC,TRBV6-4,TRBD2,TRBJ2-1,NA
CASGLSRGMNTEAFF,TGTGCTAGTGGTTTGAGCAGGGGGATGAACACTGAAGCTTTCTTT,TRBV12-5,TRBD1,TRBJ1-1,NA
CASRGPLAGGYTGELFF,TGTGCCAGCAGGGGGCCACTAGCGGGAGGTTACACCGGGGAGCTGTTTTTT,TRBV11-2,TRBD2,TRBJ2-2,NA
CSAGWGVEQFF,TGCAGTGCCGGGTGGGGGGTTGAGCAGTTCTTC,TRBV20-1,NA,TRBJ2-1,NA
CASSVQGGRDYNEQFF,TGTGCCAGCAGCGTGCAGGGAGGGAGGGATTACAATGAGCAGTTCTTC,TRBV9,TRBD2,TRBJ2-1,NA
CASSSTGLASFKQFF,TGTGCCAGCAGCTCCACCGGACTAGCGAGCTTCAAGCAGTTCTTC,TRBV7-8,TRBD2,TRBJ2-1,NA
CATSRDRAPRQPQHF,TGTGCCACCAGCAGAGATCGGGCACCCAGACAGCCCCAGCATTTT,TRBV15,NA,TRBJ1-5,NA
CASSQGRPGQNAYEQYF,TGCGCCAGCAGCCAAGGCCGCCCGGGACAGAATGCCTACGAGCAGTACTTC,TRBV4-1,TRBD1,TRBJ2-7,NA
CASSHTLNTGELFF,TGTGCCAGCAGCCACACCTTAAACACCGGGGAGCTGTTTTTT,TRBV6-1,NA,TRBJ2-2,NA
CASSFLLAGTYEQYF,TGTGCCAGCAGCTTCCTCCTAGCGGGAACCTACGAGCAGTACTTC,TRBV7-8,TRBD2,TRBJ2-7,NA
CASSIAAVAGNTIYF,TGTGCCAGTAGTATCGCCGCGGTGGCTGGAAACACCATATATTTT,TRBV19,NA,TRBJ1-3,NA
CSVVYGGSYNEQFF,TGCAGCGTTGTTTACGGGGGGTCCTACAATGAGCAGTTCTTC,TRBV29-1,TRBD2,TRBJ2-1,NA
CASSAGLAGAHDTQYF,TGTGCCAGCAGCGCGGGACTAGCGGGGGCACATGATACGCAGTATTTT,TRBV9,TRBD2,TRBJ2-3,NA
CASSHEPNTEAFF,TGTGCCAGCAGTCATGAGCCGAACACTGAAGCTTTCTTT,TRBV6-5,NA,TRBJ1-1,once
CASSLGTDTQYF,TGTGCCAGCAGCTTAGGCACGGATACGCAGTATTTT,TRBV7-2,NA,TRBJ2-3,NA
CASSYSWTPGHYGYTF,TGTGCCAGCAGTTACTCATGGACACCCGGGCACTATGGCTACACCTTC,TRBV6-5,NA,TRBJ1-2,NA
CATGGSGREQYF,TGTGCCACGGGGGGCAGCGGGCGGGAGCAGTACTTC,TRBV28,NA,TRBJ2-7,NA
CASSDTYNEQFF,TGTGCCAGCAGCGATACCTACAATGAGCAGTTCTTC,TRBV7-9,NA,TRBJ2-1,NA
CASGQRLDTEAFF,TGTGCCAGCGGGCAGAGGTTGGACACTGAAGCTTTCTTT,TRBV28,NA,TRBJ1-1,few
CASSLALLGGQETQYF,TGTGCCAGCAGCTTAGCTCTTCTGGGGGGCCAAGAGACCCAGTACTTC,TRBV7-8,NA,TRBJ2-5,NA
CASSLGTDQPQHF,TGTGCCAGCAGCTTGGGTACGGATCAGCCCCAGCATTTT,TRBV5-4,NA,TRBJ1-5,few
CASSESGEVYEQYF,TGCGCCAGCAGTGAAAGCGGGGAGGTCTACGAGCAGTACTTC,TRBV10-2,TRBD2,TRBJ2-7,once
CASSRALAGGVNEQFF,TGTGCCAGCAGCCGAGCGTTAGCGGGAGGGGTCAATGAGCAGTTCTTC,TRBV4-2,TRBD2,TRBJ2-1,NA
CASKRGQVASQPQHF,TGTGCCAGCAAGAGGGGACAGGTGGCTTCTCAGCCCCAGCATTTT,TRBV28,TRBD1,TRBJ1-5,NA
CASSPEGRGYEQYF,TGTGCCAGCAGCCCGGAGGGGAGGGGCTACGAGCAGTACTTC,TRBV28,TRBD2,TRBJ2-7,NA
CASSLFSHNEQFF,TGTGCCAGCAGTTTATTTTCCCACAATGAGCAGTTCTTC,TRBV28,NA,TRBJ2-1,NA
CASSPEGLAGVNEQYF,TGTGCCAGCAGCCCCGAAGGACTAGCGGGAGTTAACGAGCAGTACTTC,TRBV7-3,TRBD2,TRBJ2-7,NA
CASSLEPDSYEQYF,TGTGCCAGCAGCTTAGAGCCAGACTCCTACGAGCAGTACTTC,TRBV7-8,NA,TRBJ2-7,NA
CASSLVPTRTALYGYTF,TGTGCCAGCAGCTTGGTTCCCACTCGGACAGCTTTATATGGCTACACCTTC,TRBV5-6,NA,TRBJ1-2,NA
CASSPERTGNNEQFF,TGTGCCAGCTCACCCGAGAGGACAGGGAACAATGAGCAGTTCTTC,TRBV18,TRBD1,TRBJ2-1,NA
CASTPPTASNTGELFF,TGTGCCAGTACCCCCCCGACAGCGTCGAACACCGGGGAGCTGTTTTTT,TRBV19,NA,TRBJ2-2,NA
CASSVGVPNEQFF,TGTGCCAGCAGCGTAGGAGTTCCCAATGAGCAGTTCTTC,TRBV9,NA,TRBJ2-1,NA
CASSLARPGQDARAPQHF,TGTGCCAGCAGCTTAGCGCGTCCGGGCCAGGACGCCCGGGCGCCCCAGCATTTT,TRBV7-2,NA,TRBJ1-5,once
CASSRLSGDLFF,TGTGCCAGCAGTCGACTCTCGGGGGACCTGTTTTTT,TRBV6-6,NA,TRBJ1-4,NA
CASSLADRANYGYTF,TGTGCCAGCAGCTTAGCGGACAGGGCTAACTATGGCTACACCTTC,TRBV7-9,TRBD1,TRBJ1-2,NA
CASSLWGGNSEAFF,TGTGCCAGCAGTTTATGGGGCGGGAACTCTGAAGCTTTCTTT,TRBV27,NA,TRBJ1-1,NA
CASSPTGSQETQYF,TGTGCCAGCAGCCCGACAGGGTCTCAAGAGACCCAGTACTTC,TRBV7-3,TRBD1,TRBJ2-5,NA